This TCR beta chain was recorded in a study of identical twins. This clonotype occurred many times. Trimming cost V 3 bases and J 6 bases, with 15 bases left between them. Germline V gene data show CDR1 as DFQATT and CDR2 as SNEGSKA (reference sequence). The length of the CDR3 is 14 residues. TCRdb processed the 5' RACE reads anew with MiXCR; each CDR3 protein has one entry. This sample has 700,000 or so distinct CDR3 sequences, with 21% found just once. The same data also contributed to another study, on T cells expressing NK-cell markers.

The sequencing sample was made of PBMCs. The chain carries TRBV20-1 and TRBJ2-1; either TRBD1 or TRBD2 may supply D (5 bases each). The origin of this receptor is a woman between 18 and 29 years old in good health. This CDR3 is CSASPGTSSNEQFF. In DNA form, the CDR3 reads TGCAGTGCTAGCCCCGGGACCAGCAGCAATGAGCAGTTCTTC.